This T cell receptor (beta chain) was retrieved from a study of blood T cells in healthy people across ages. This clonotype was seen more than once but under ten times. A sample-barcoded 5' primer and a J-beta primer mix were used in a second PCR of about 6 to 12 cycles. TCRdb re-derived calls from the 5' RACE reads in MiXCR, one entry per CDR3 protein. The table lists around 500,000 distinct CDR3 sequences, roughly a quarter of them singletons. CDR1 SEHNR and CDR2 FQNEAQ come from the germline V gene (reference sequence). With 1 base removed from V and 0 bases from J, the gap between germline ends came to 19 bases. The CDR3 sequence is 18 residues long. Drawn from each donor were 9 to 10 milliliters of peripheral blood. These same records also appear under a second study, on T cells of mothers and their children.

This rearrangement joins TRBV7-9 to TRBJ2-7, with D perhaps matching TRBD2 (5 bases). Sequencing was performed on blood. The clonotype originates from a boy between 2 and 10 years old in good health. The CDR3 is CASSLELSWTDFSYEQYF. CDR3 DNA sequence: TGTGCCAGCAGCTTAGAACTAAGTTGGACGGACTTCTCCTACGAGCAGTACTTC.